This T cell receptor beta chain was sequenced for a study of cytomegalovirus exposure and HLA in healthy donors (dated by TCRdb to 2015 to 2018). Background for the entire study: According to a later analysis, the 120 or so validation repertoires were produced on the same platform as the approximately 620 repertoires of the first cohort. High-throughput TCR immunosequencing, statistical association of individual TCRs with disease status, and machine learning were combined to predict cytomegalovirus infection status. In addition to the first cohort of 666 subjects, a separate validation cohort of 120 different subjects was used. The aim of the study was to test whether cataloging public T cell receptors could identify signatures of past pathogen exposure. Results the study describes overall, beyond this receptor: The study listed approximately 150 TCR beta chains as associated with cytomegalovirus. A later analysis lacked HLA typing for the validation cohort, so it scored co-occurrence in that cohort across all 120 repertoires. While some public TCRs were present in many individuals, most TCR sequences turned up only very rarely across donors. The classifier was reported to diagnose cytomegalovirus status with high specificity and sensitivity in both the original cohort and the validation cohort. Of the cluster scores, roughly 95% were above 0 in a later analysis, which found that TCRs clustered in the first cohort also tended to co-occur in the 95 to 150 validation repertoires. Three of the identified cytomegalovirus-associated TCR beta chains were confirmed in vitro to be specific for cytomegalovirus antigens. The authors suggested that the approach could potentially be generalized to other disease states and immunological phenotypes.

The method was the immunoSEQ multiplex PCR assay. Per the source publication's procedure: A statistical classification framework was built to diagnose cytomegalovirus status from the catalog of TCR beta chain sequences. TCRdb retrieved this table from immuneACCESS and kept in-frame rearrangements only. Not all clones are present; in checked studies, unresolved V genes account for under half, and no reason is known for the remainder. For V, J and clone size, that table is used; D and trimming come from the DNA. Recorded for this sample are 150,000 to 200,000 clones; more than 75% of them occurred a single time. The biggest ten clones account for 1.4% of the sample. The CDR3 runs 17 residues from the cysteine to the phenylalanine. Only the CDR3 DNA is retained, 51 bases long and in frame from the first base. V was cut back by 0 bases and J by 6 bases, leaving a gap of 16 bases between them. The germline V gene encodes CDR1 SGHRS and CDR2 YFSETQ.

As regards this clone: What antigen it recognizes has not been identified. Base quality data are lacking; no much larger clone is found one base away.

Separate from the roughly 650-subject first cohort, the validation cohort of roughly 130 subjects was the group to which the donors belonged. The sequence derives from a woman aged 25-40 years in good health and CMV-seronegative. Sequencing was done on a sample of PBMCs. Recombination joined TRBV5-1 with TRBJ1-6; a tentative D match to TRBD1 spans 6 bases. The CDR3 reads CASSLGYRDTSNSPLHF. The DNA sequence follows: TGCGCCAGCAGCTTGGGATACCGGGACACTTCTAATTCACCCCTCCACTTT.